This T cell receptor (beta chain) was sequenced during a study of T cells after yellow fever vaccination. General study results and limits: One caveat is that FACS-sorted repertoires could contain abundant clonotypes contaminating from the bulk population. Of the clonotypes, a small share occurred in both CD4 and CD8 compartments. Weaker overall was a secondary response that nonetheless peaked faster, on day 5 versus 15.

Trimming shortened V by 9 bases and J by 0 bases, and 15 bases separated the two germline ends. The CDR3 extends over 15 amino acids. In its sample, this clonotype was seen many times. Its matching antigen is unknown. The study made its TCR cDNA through 5'RACE template switching. That step introduced a universal primer site along with UMIs. TCRdb re-called the 5' RACE reads through MiXCR, storing one row per CDR3 protein. In the table there are under 200,000 distinct CDR3 sequences, 6% to 7.5% of which are singletons. The chain uses TRBV12-3 or TRBV12-4 and TRBJ1-3; D is unresolved. The receptor was isolated from a man aged 18 to 29 who received the YFV17D yellow fever vaccine. The sample consisted of CD4+ T cells sorted from PBMCs, taken roughly 5 days after the first yellow fever vaccination. The CDR3 DNA reads TGTGCCAGGCCCAGCGCGGGCAACTCTGGAAACACCATATATTTT. It encodes CARPSAGNSGNTIYF.